These 28 T cell receptor beta chains share one sample of origin, sequenced in a study of T cell repertoires in cytomegalovirus infection. These TCRs are of unknown antigen specificity. TCRdb re-called the reads with MiXCR, one entry per CDR3 protein. The profile shows around 130,000 distinct CDR3 sequences, roughly a quarter of them singletons. Source material: PBMCs, sequenced either directly or after in vitro stimulation (not recorded which). The receptors were gathered from a human donor in good health (CMV status not recorded). Some clones in this sample may be carry-over from other donors' samples.

The chain uses TRBV4-3 and TRBJ2-3, with 10 bases matching TRBD2. V lost 4 bases, J lost 3 bases, and 4 bases stayed unmatched. Germline V gene data show CDR1 as LGHNA and CDR2 as YSLEER. This CDR3 spans 15 amino acids. The CDR3 loop reads CASSPSGSGTDTQYF. The CDR3 DNA reads TGCGCCAGCAGCCCTAGCGGGAGTGGAACAGATACGCAGTATTTT.

There are many counts of this clonotype. The chain carries TRBV7-9 and TRBJ2-7, with D unclear. Trimming took 5 bases from V and 3 from J, leaving 11 bases between them. Germline CDR1 and CDR2: SEHNR and FQNEAQ (reference sequence). The CDR3 runs to 13 residues. The CDR3: CASSLNLFYEQYV. CDR3 DNA: TGTGCCAGCAGCCTTAATTTATTCTACGAGCAGTACGTC.

The chain has TRBV5-4 and TRBJ1-2; D is unclear. CDR1 is SGHNT and CDR2 is YYREEE in the germline V gene (reference sequence). This CDR3 contains 13 residues. Trimming shortened V by 4 bases and J by 3 bases, and 10 bases separated the two germline ends. The CDR3 DNA sequence: TGTGCCAGCAGCCGGTGGGCAGACTATGGCTACACCTTC. Translated: CASSRWADYGYTF.

This clonotype turned up a few times. The chain combines TRBV29-1 with TRBJ2-1; no clear D. Germline-derived CDR1 and CDR2 are SQVTM and ANQGSEA. This CDR3 has 12 residues. V lost 4 bases and J lost 5, with 9 bases in between. The CDR3 nucleotides read TGCAGCGTTGCCGACGGAAACAATGAGCAGTTCTTC. It codes for CSVADGNNEQFF.

In its sample, this clonotype was seen many times. J is TRBJ2-3 and V is TRBV7-2; TRBD2 aligns across 7 bases. The CDR3 is 15 residues long. The ends lost 1 base at V and 3 bases at J; junction bases unmatched: 4. Germline CDR1 is SGHTA and CDR2 is FQGNSA. The CDR3 bases are TGTGCCAGCAGCTTAGTCGGAGCGGGGACAGATACGCAGTATTTT. It codes for CASSLVGAGTDTQYF.

The gene calls are TRBV19 and TRBJ1-5; D gene ambiguous. The germline gives CDR1 LNHDA, CDR2 SQIVND (reference sequence). V was cut by 6 bases and J by 4 bases, with 16 bases left in between. The length of the CDR3 is 15 residues. The CDR3 nucleotides read TGTGCCAGTAGCACCCCGAACCTAGGTAATCAGCCCCAGCATTTT. Protein product: CASSTPNLGNQPQHF.

The sample holds a few counts of this clonotype. The V and J genes are TRBV7-2 and TRBJ2-1; 10 nucleotides line up with TRBD2. The CDR3 is 18 amino acids. V trimming: 5 bases; J trimming: 4 bases; junction bases outside the gene matches: 14. Per germline, CDR1 SGHTA and CDR2 FQGNSA. The CDR3, as DNA: TGTGCCAGCAGCCCTCTATTACTAACTAGCGGGAAGTACAATGAGCAGTTCTTC. Residues: CASSPLLLTSGKYNEQFF.

This clonotype was recorded at least ten times. V usage is TRBV7-2 and J usage is TRBJ2-1; 7 nucleotides align to TRBD2. Trimming cost V 0 bases and J 8 bases; bases outside gene matches: 4. Looked up from germline, CDR1 is SGHTA and CDR2 is FQGNSA. The CDR3 runs 14 residues. The CDR3 bases are TGTGCCAGCAGCTTAGCGGGAGGGCTCTATGAGCAGTTCTTC. Residues: CASSLAGGLYEQFF.

The genes are TRBV18 and TRBJ1-1, with 9 bases that match TRBD1. V dropped 1 base and J dropped 0; count of bases not matched to a gene: 3. This CDR3 region has 16 residues. Germline V gene lookup returns CDR1 KGHSH and CDR2 LQKENI. In nucleotides, the CDR3 is TGTGCCAGCTCACCACAAAGGGACAGGGTGAACACTGAAGCTTTCTTT. Translating gives CASSPQRDRVNTEAFF.

This clonotype was recorded many times. The chain recombines TRBV20-1 with TRBJ2-3; 7 nucleotides match TRBD2. CDR3 length equals 15 residues. Looked up from germline, CDR1 is DFQATT and CDR2 is SNEGSKA (reference sequence). The ends lost 3 bases at V and 3 bases at J; junction bases unmatched: 9. The CDR3 spells CSASLRGEGTDTQYF. CDR3 DNA: TGCAGTGCTAGTCTCCGAGGGGAGGGTACAGATACGCAGTATTTT.

The rearrangement links TRBV29-1 to TRBJ1-5, with D possibly being TRBD1 (5 bases). Germline V gene lookup returns CDR1 SQVTM and CDR2 ANQGSEA. This CDR3 spans 13 amino acids. V lost 6 bases to trimming and J lost 0 bases, with 9 bases between them. CDR3 amino acids: CSVRQHSNQPQHF. CDR3 coding DNA: TGCAGCGTCCGACAGCATAGCAATCAGCCCCAGCATTTT.

This clonotype was detected ten times or more. The rearrangement joins TRBV7-2 to TRBJ2-5; 14 bases align to TRBD2. J lost 6 bases, V lost 4 bases, and 10 bases had no gene match. The V gene's germline CDR1 is SGHTA and CDR2 FQGNSA. The CDR3 spans 17 residues. This CDR3 reads CASSSGLAGGPQKTQYF. CDR3 coding DNA: TGTGCCAGCAGCTCCGGACTAGCGGGAGGCCCCCAGAAGACCCAGTACTTC.

This clonotype has a handful of counts. The chain couples TRBV19 to TRBJ1-6; TRBD1 is a possible D gene (5 bases). Germline CDR1 LNHDA, CDR2 SQIVND (reference sequence). The CDR3 length is 15 residues. Trimming took off 5 bases at V and 7 bases at J, with 15 bases between the two ends. The CDR3 here is CASSPRGTLNSPLHF. The CDR3 DNA sequence: TGTGCCAGTAGTCCGCGCGGGACCCTAAATTCACCCCTCCACTTT.

The table lists this clonotype with many counts. The rearrangement links TRBV7-2 to TRBJ1-5; D is uncertain. The CDR3 covers 14 residues. CDR1 SGHTA and CDR2 FQGNSA come from the germline V gene. Trimming stripped 2 bases from V and 3 bases from J, with 8 bases between. The CDR3 sequence: CASSLSPNNQPQHF. For the CDR3, the DNA is TGTGCCAGCAGCTTATCACCGAACAATCAGCCCCAGCATTTT.

This sequence joins TRBV19 and TRBJ1-5; the D gene is possibly TRBD1 (5 bases). The CDR3 has 15 residues. Germline V gene data show CDR1 as LNHDA and CDR2 as SQIVND (reference sequence). Deletions cut 3 bases from V and 2 bases from J, with 11 bases between. CDR3 bases: TGTGCCAGTAGTATCCTATTGGGGGGCAATCAGCCCCAGCATTTT. Amino acids: CASSILLGGNQPQHF.

In its sample, this clonotype was seen many times. The V gene is TRBV11-2, the J gene TRBJ2-5, with 9 nucleotides matching TRBD2. The CDR3 runs to 15 residues. The germline V gene encodes CDR1 SGHAT and CDR2 FQNNGV. V dropped 3 bases and J dropped 1; count of bases not matched to a gene: 3. The CDR3 is CASSFRLAVQETQYF. CDR3 in DNA: TGTGCCAGCAGCTTCCGACTAGCGGTCCAAGAGACCCAGTACTTC.

This clonotype showed up many times. The J gene is TRBJ2-7, the V gene TRBV7-2, with unresolved D. Per germline, CDR1 SGHTA and CDR2 FQGNSA. The CDR3 sequence is 13 residues long. Trimming removed 3 bases from V and 2 bases from J, with 8 bases in between. CDR3 nucleotide sequence: TGTGCCAGCAGCTTGCCCAGTACCTACGAGCAGTACTTC. Translation: CASSLPSTYEQYF.

This clonotype was picked up many times. The chain carries TRBV28 and TRBJ2-4; D is uncertain. The CDR3 has 13 amino acids. V gave up 3 bases and J gave up 9 bases, with 12 bases separating them. Germline CDR1 MDHEN, CDR2 SYDVKM. The CDR3 bases are TGTGCCAGCAGTTTTGAGCAAGTGGGCATTCAGTACTTC. Translation gives CASSFEQVGIQYF.

The chain couples TRBV7-2 to TRBJ1-2; 7 bases fit TRBD1. Germline loops: CDR1 SGHTA, CDR2 FQGNSA. V shed 4 bases, J shed 2 bases, and the junction held 1 base outside the gene matches. This CDR3 contains 13 residues. The CDR3, as DNA: TGTGCCAGCAGCTCGACAGGGAACTATGGCTACACCTTC. Protein sequence: CASSSTGNYGYTF. Drawing the rest from reference TRBV7-2 and TRBJ1-2, the complete variable domain is GAGVSQSPSNKVTEKGKDVELRCDPISGHTALYWYRQSLGQGLEFLIYFQGNSAPDKSGLPSDRFSAERTGGSVSTLTIQRTQQEDSAVYLCASSSTGNYGYTFGSGTRLTVV.

The sample holds many counts of this clonotype. The chain joins TRBV7-2 to TRBJ2-7; 10 bases are a match to TRBD1. V was pared by 5 bases and J by 3 bases, with 7 bases of the junction left unmatched. The CDR3 spans 15 residues. In germline, CDR1 is SGHTA, CDR2 FQGNSA. CDR3 nucleotides: TGTGCCAGCAGCCGACGGACAGGGGGGGACTACGAGCAGTACTTC. It translates to CASSRRTGGDYEQYF.

Comments on this clonotype: A much larger clone sits a single nucleotide away, making a read error possible. This chain connects TRBV7-2 to TRBJ2-7; D might be TRBD1 or TRBD2, each matching 6 bases. This CDR3 is built from 14 residues. The germline V gene has CDR1 SGHTA and CDR2 FQGNSA. The V and J ends lost 2 bases and 8 bases respectively, with 16 bases between them. CDR3 region: CASSLSGAMHQQYF. Here the CDR3 DNA reads TGTGCCAGCAGCTTATCGGGGGCTATGCACCAGCAGTACTTC. The full variable domain, rest sourced from reference TRBV7-2 and TRBJ2-7, is GAGVSQSPSNKVTEKGKDVELRCDPISGHTALYWYRQSLGQGLEFLIYFQGNSAPDKSGLPSDRFSAERTGGSVSTLTIQRTQQEDSAVYLCASSLSGAMHQQYFGPGTRLTVT.

This sequence joins TRBV18 and TRBJ2-1; 8 nucleotides agree with TRBD2. From germline, CDR1 is KGHSH and CDR2 LQKENI. CDR3 length: 16 residues. V dropped 2 bases and J dropped 2; count of bases not matched to a gene: 5. The CDR3 protein is CASSPGREAPYNEQFF. In DNA, the CDR3 is TGTGCCAGCTCACCAGGGCGGGAGGCCCCCTACAATGAGCAGTTCTTC. Using reference TRBV18 and TRBJ2-1 for the parts outside the CDR3, the full variable domain is NAGVMQNPRHLVRRRGQEARLRCSPMKGHSHVYWYRQLPEEGLKFMVYLQKENIIDESGMPKERFSAEFPKEGPSILRIQQVVRGDSAAYFCASSPGREAPYNEQFFGPGTRLTVL.

CDR3 nucleotides: TGTGCCAGCGTCTCCTTCGAAGTAGCGGGAACCTCCGGGGAGCTGTTTTTT. Residues: CASVSFEVAGTSGELFF. The J gene is TRBJ2-2, the V gene TRBV6-6, with 8 bases that match TRBD2. This CDR3 comprises 17 residues. The ends lost 8 bases at V and 6 bases at J; junction bases unmatched: 17. CDR1 is MNHNY, CDR2 SVGAGI, per germline (reference sequence).

This clonotype was detected only a few times. This chain links TRBV12-3 or TRBV12-4 with TRBJ1-1; D unclear. The CDR3 has 12 amino acids. Trimming shortened V by 5 bases and J by 5 bases, and 9 bases separated the two germline ends. In DNA, the CDR3 is TGTGCCAGCAGTCTCCGTAGAACTGAAGCTTTCTTT. As protein: CASSLRRTEAFF.

This clonotype has a handful of counts. This chain uses TRBV12-3 or TRBV12-4 with TRBJ1-1; D is perhaps TRBD1 (6 bases). This CDR3 is built from 12 residues. The V end was cut by 5 bases, the J end by 6 bases, with 10 bases between. The CDR3 loop reads CASSRDISEAFF. As DNA, the CDR3 is TGTGCCAGCAGTCGGGACATATCTGAAGCTTTCTTT.

V is TRBV11-2 and J is TRBJ2-3; 9 positions match TRBD2. The junction had 7 bases not matched to a gene; V was cut back by 7 bases and J by 2 bases. From germline, CDR1 is SGHAT and CDR2 FQNNGV. This CDR3 comprises 15 residues. The CDR3 reads CASTPSGTITDTQYF. In DNA, the CDR3 is TGTGCCAGCACCCCTAGCGGGACGATCACAGATACGCAGTATTTT.

This clonotype was counted many times. The rearrangement uses TRBV28 and TRBJ2-5; D not certain. The CDR3 has 12 residues. The ends were cut back, 4 bases at V and 10 bases at J, with 13 bases in the middle. Germline loops: CDR1 MDHEN, CDR2 SYDVKM. The CDR3 loop reads CASSSFARDQYF. As DNA, the CDR3 is TGTGCCAGCAGTTCGTTTGCCCGAGACCAGTACTTC.

This clonotype came up a few times. The chain uses TRBV28 and TRBJ1-5; TRBD1 is a possible D gene (6 bases). CDR1 MDHEN and CDR2 SYDVKM come from the germline V gene. Trimming stripped 2 bases from V and 0 bases from J, with 11 bases between. The CDR3 has 16 residues. CDR3 residues: CASSLEGGYSNQPQHF. The CDR3 nucleotides are TGTGCCAGCAGTTTAGAAGGGGGTTATAGCAATCAGCCCCAGCATTTT.